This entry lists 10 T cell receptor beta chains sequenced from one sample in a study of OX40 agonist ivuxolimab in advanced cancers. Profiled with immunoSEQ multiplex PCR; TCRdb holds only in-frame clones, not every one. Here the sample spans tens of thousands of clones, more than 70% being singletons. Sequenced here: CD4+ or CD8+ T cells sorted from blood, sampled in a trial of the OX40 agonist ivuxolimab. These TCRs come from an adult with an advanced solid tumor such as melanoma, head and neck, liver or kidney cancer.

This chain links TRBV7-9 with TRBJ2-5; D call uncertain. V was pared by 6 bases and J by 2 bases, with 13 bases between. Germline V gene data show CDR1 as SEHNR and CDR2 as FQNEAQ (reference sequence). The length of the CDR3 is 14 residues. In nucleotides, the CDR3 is TGTGCCAGCAGTCTGTACAGCAATCAAGAGACCCAGTACTTC. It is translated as CASSLYSNQETQYF.

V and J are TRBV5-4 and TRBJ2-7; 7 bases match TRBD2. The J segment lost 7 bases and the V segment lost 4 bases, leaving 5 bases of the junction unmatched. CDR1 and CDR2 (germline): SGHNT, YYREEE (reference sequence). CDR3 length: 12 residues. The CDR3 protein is CASSGGGLEQYF. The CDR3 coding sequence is TGTGCCAGCAGCGGGGGGGGATTGGAGCAGTACTTC.

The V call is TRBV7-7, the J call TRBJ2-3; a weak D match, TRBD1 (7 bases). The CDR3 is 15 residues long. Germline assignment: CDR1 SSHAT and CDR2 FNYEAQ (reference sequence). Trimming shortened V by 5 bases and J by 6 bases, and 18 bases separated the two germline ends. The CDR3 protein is CASSPRGAGADTQYF. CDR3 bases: TGTGCCAGCAGCCCCAGGGGGGCAGGGGCTGATACGCAGTATTTT.

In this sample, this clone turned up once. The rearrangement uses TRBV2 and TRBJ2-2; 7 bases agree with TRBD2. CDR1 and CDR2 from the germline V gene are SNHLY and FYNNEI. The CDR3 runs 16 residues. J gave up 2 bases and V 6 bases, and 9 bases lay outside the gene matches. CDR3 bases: TGTGCCAGCAGGGTGAGCCTAGCGGCTAACACCGGGGAGCTGTTTTTT. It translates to CASRVSLAANTGELFF. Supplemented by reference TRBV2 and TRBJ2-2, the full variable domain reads EPEVTQTPSHQVTQMGQEVILRCVPISNHLYFYWYRQILGQKVEFLVSFYNNEISEKSEIFDDQFSVERPDGSNFTLKIRSTKLEDSAMYFCASRVSLAANTGELFFGEGSRLTVL.

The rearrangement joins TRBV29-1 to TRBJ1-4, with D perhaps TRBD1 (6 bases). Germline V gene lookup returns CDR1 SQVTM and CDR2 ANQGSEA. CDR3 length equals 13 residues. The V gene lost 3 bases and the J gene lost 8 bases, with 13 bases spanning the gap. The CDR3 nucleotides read TGCAGCGTTGAGAGGGGGATCGGAGAAAAACTGTTTTTT. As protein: CSVERGIGEKLFF.

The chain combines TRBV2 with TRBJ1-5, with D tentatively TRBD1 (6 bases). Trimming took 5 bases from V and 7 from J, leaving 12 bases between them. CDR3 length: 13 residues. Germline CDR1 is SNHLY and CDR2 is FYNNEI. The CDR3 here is CASSWTELQPQHF. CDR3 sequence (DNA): TGTGCCAGCAGTTGGACAGAACTACAGCCCCAGCATTTT.

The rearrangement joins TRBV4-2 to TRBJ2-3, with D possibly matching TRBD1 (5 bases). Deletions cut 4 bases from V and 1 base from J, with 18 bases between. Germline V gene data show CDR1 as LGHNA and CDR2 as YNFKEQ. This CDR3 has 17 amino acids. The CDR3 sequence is CASSPRTQGWGTDTQYF. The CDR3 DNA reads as TGTGCCAGCAGCCCGCGTACCCAGGGTTGGGGCACAGATACGCAGTATTTT.

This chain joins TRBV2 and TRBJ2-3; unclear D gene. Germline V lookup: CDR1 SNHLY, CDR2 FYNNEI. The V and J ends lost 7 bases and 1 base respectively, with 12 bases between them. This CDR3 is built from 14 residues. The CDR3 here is CASISRTGTDTQYF. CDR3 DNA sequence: TGTGCCAGCATTAGCCGAACAGGCACAGATACGCAGTATTTT.

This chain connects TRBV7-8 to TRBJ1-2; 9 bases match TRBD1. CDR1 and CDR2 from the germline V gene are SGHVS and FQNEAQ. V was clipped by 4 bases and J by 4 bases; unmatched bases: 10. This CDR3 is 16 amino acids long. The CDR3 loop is CASSSGDRAVSYGYTF. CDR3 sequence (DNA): TGTGCCAGCAGCTCGGGGGACAGGGCAGTGAGCTATGGCTACACCTTC.

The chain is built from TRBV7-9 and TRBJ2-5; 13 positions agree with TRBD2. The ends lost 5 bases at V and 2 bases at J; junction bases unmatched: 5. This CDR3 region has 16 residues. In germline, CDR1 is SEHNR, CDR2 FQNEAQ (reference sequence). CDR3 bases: TGTGCCAGCAGCCCACTAGCGGGAGGGACTCAAGAGACCCAGTACTTC. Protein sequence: CASSPLAGGTQETQYF.